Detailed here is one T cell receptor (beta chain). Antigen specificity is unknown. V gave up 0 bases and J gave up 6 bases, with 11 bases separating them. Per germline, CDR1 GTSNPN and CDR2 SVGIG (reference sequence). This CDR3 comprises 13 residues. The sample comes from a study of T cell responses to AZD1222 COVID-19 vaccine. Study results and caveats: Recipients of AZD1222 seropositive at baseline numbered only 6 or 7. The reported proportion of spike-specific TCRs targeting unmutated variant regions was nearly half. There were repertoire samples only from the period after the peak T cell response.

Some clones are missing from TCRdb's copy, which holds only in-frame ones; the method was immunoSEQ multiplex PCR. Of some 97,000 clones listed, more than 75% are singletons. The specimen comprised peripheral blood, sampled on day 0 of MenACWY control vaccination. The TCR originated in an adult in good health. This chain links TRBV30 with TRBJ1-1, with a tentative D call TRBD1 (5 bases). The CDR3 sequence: CAWSVQGGAEAFF. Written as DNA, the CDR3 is TGTGCCTGGAGTGTTCAGGGAGGGGCTGAAGCTTTCTTT.